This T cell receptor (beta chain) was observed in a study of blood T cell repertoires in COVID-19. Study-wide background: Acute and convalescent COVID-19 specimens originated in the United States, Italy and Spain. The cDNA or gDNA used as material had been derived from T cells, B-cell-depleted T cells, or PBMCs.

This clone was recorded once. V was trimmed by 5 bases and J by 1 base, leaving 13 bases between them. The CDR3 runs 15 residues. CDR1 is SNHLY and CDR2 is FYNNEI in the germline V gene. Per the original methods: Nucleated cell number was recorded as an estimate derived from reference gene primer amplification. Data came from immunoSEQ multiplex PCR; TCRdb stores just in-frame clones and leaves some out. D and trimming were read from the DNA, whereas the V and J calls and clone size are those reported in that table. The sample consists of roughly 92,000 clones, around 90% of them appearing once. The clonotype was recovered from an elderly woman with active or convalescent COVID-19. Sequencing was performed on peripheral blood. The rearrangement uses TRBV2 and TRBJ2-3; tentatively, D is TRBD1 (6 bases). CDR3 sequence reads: CASSTPRQGTDTQYF. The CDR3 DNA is TGTGCCAGCAGTACCCCTCGACAGGGCACAGATACGCAGTATTTT.